The entry below describes one T cell receptor (beta chain). Antigen specificity is unknown. V was clipped by 5 bases and J by 6 bases; unmatched bases: 9. This CDR3 has 15 amino acids. Germline V lookup: CDR1 SGHAT, CDR2 FQNNGV. TCRdb keeps only in-frame clones here, not all; method: immunoSEQ multiplex PCR. Counted here are over a million clones, around 98% occurring once; the ten biggest clones make up approximately 0.45%. The data stem from a study of shared clonotypes between healthy human individuals. Overall study findings and caveats: It was the non-shared clonotypes that had lower generation probabilities than clonotypes shared by all four donors.

What was sequenced was naive CD4+ T cells sorted from blood. Subset noted: CD45RA+ positively selected. The source of this sequence is a man aged 25-45 years in good health. The rearrangement links TRBV11-2 to TRBJ2-1, with 8 positions matching TRBD2. The CDR3 DNA reads as TGTGCCAGCAGCCGACAAGGGACTAGTCGCAATGAGCAGTTCTTC. Protein product: CASSRQGTSRNEQFF.